This T cell receptor beta chain was recorded in a study of CD8 T cells in ankylosing spondylitis. A word on this clonotype: Its antigen is still unknown.

The CDR3 is 15 residues long. The germline CDR1 and CDR2 sequences are LNHNV and YYDKDF (reference sequence). V lost 1 base and J 12 bases, leaving 19 bases between the germline ends. In making TCR beta libraries, quantitative 5'-RACE with molecular barcodes was used. A single record per CDR3 protein comes from TCRdb applying MiXCR to the 5' RACE reads. This sample has 650,000 to 800,000 distinct CDR3 sequences, with 15% to 20% found just once. Overall study results and limits: Blood of patients with ankylosing spondylitis appeared to be characterized by a TCR beta motif of roughly eight highly homologous variants. Disease-linked clones had a CD8+ phenotype and relatively low frequency in peripheral blood. Earlier work had already found some motif variants in reactive arthritis synovial fluid and blood.

The source is a male donor with ankylosing spondylitis. Sequenced material: blood, either unsorted or a sorted T cell fraction (not recorded which). This chain uses TRBV15 with TRBJ2-1; D tentatively fits TRBD1 or TRBD2 (5 bases each). The CDR3 here is CATSRAGPLEGTQFF. The CDR3 bases are TGTGCCACCAGCAGAGCTGGGCCCCTTGAGGGGACGCAGTTCTTC.